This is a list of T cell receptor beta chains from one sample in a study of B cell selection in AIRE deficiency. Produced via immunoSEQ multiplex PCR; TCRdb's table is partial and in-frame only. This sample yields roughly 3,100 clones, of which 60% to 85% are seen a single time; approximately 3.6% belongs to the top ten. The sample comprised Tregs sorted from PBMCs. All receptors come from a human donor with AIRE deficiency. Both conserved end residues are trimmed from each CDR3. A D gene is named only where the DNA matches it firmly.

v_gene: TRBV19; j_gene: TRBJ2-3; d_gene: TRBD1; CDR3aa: ASSIGTGGTDTQY
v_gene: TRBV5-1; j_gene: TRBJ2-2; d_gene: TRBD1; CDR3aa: ASSGTGSPGELF
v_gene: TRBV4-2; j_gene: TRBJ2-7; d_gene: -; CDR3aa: ASRPMGLQDEQY
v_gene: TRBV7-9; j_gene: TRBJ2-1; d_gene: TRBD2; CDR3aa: ASNGGLADPNEQF
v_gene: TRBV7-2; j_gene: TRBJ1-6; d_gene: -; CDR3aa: AISDLLNSPLH
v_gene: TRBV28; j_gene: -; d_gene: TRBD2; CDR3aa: ASLNPLAGGPHEQY
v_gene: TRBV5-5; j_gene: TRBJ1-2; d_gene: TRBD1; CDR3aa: ASSLVKGTGGAGHYGYT
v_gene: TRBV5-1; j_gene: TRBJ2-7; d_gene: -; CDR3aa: ASSLAGAWGSYEQY
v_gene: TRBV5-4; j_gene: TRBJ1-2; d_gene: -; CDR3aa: ASSLDPAIYGYT
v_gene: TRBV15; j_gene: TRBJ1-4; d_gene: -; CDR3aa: ATSRGGSLGKLF
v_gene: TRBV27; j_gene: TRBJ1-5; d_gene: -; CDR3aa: ASSPRSYSNQPQH
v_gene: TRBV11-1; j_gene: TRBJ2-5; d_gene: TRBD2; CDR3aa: ASSSPLAGKQETQY
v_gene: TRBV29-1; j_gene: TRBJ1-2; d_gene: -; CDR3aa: SAADRDYGYT